The 21 T cell receptor beta chains listed next were all sequenced from one sample in a study of T cells in localized non-small cell lung cancer. The data were produced by immunoSEQ multiplex PCR, yet TCRdb's version contains in-frame clones alone and is incomplete. The table has tens of thousands of clones, more than 75% seen once. Sequenced here: PBMCs, sampled before any cancer treatment. The receptors come from a man aged 35 to 69 with stage II lung adenocarcinoma.

The V gene is TRBV25-1, the J gene TRBJ1-5; D may be TRBD1 (5 bases). This CDR3 spans 14 amino acids. The V and J ends lost 4 bases and 4 bases respectively, with 11 bases between them. Germline CDR1 is MGHDK and CDR2 is SYGVNS. The chain's CDR3 is CASSAPGLNQPQHF. CDR3 nucleotide sequence: TGTGCCAGCAGTGCCCCGGGACTAAATCAGCCCCAGCATTTT.

This sequence joins TRBV18 and TRBJ1-1; tentatively, D is TRBD1 (5 bases). The V gene lost 1 base and the J gene lost 4 bases, with 22 bases spanning the gap. Germline V gene data show CDR1 as KGHSH and CDR2 as LQKENI. The CDR3 consists of 18 residues. Written as DNA, the CDR3 is TGTGCCAGCTCACCACAACCAGGGAGGTTACGTGACAGCACTGAAGCTTTCTTT. This translates into CASSPQPGRLRDSTEAFF.

CDR3 sequence: CASSSLAGEGEQYF. Here the CDR3 DNA reads TGTGCCAGTAGTTCCCTAGCGGGAGAAGGTGAGCAGTACTTC. This rearrangement joins TRBV19 to TRBJ2-7; 10 bases are a match to TRBD2. This CDR3 has 14 residues. From germline, CDR1 is LNHDA and CDR2 SQIVND (reference sequence). After removal of 5 bases from V and 7 bases from J, the junction contained 8 bases not matched to a gene.

V and J are TRBV5-4 and TRBJ2-3, with no clear D. Trimming removed 2 bases from V and 3 bases from J, with 7 bases in between. CDR1 is SGHNT and CDR2 is YYREEE in the germline V gene (reference sequence). The CDR3 sequence is 13 residues long. The CDR3: CASSFAATDTQYF. As DNA, the CDR3 is TGTGCCAGCAGCTTCGCGGCTACAGATACGCAGTATTTT. The variable domain in full, completed from reference TRBV5-4 and TRBJ2-3, reads ETGVTQSPTHLIKTRGQQVTLRCSSQSGHNTVSWYQQALGQGPQFIFQYYREEENGRGNFPPRFSGLQFPNYSSELNVNALELDDSALYLCASSFAATDTQYFGPGTRLTVL.

The V call is TRBV11-3, the J call TRBJ1-1, with D hard to call. Germline CDR1 reads SGHNT; CDR2 reads YENEEA. The CDR3 runs 16 residues. V gave up 5 bases and J gave up 1 base, with 17 bases separating them. The CDR3 loop is CASSPVEVHTNTEAFF. In DNA, the CDR3 is TGTGCCAGCAGCCCTGTTGAGGTTCACACGAACACTGAAGCTTTCTTT.

This clone showed up just once. The chain joins TRBV4-3 to TRBJ2-1, with 9 bases lining up with TRBD1. Trimming took 6 bases from V and 11 from J; bases not matched to a gene: 8. This CDR3 is 13 amino acids long. Germline V gene data show CDR1 as LGHNA and CDR2 as YSLEER. The CDR3 here is CASRTGTGIQQFF. DNA for the CDR3: TGCGCCAGCAGGACCGGGACAGGGATTCAGCAGTTCTTC.

V and J are TRBV19 and TRBJ1-2; D is possibly TRBD1 (6 bases). V shed 4 bases and J shed 4 bases, with 7 bases lying between them. Germline V lookup: CDR1 LNHDA, CDR2 SQIVND (reference sequence). The CDR3 is made up of 12 amino acids. In DNA form, the CDR3 reads TGTGCCAGTAGTAACAGGGCCTATGGCTACACCTTC. Amino acids: CASSNRAYGYTF.

This chain links TRBV29-1 with TRBJ2-3; 8 positions match TRBD2. After removal of 6 bases from V and 0 bases from J, the junction contained 8 bases not matched to a gene. Per the germline V gene, CDR1 is SQVTM and CDR2 is ANQGSEA. The CDR3 consists of 15 residues. The CDR3 coding sequence is TGCAGCGTCCAATTCCCTAGCGGGAGCACAGATACGCAGTATTTT. Translated: CSVQFPSGSTDTQYF.

CDR3 DNA sequence: TGTGCCAGCAGCCCGGGGGAGGCTCCCTATGGCTACACCTTC. Translation gives CASSPGEAPYGYTF. This chain connects TRBV9 to TRBJ1-2, with D perhaps TRBD1 (5 bases). The CDR3 length is 14 residues. Germline values: CDR1 SGDLS, CDR2 YYNGEE. V lost 4 bases and J 4 bases, leaving 14 bases between the germline ends.

V and J are TRBV19 and TRBJ1-4; 7 bases fit TRBD1. J lost 13 bases, V lost 5 bases, and 16 bases had no gene match. Germline CDR1 and CDR2: LNHDA and SQIVND (reference sequence). The CDR3 runs 15 residues. CDR3 loop: CASSARTGWGNGLFF. The CDR3 nucleotides read TGTGCCAGTAGTGCACGGACAGGTTGGGGGAACGGACTGTTTTTT.

The V gene is TRBV7-9, the J gene TRBJ1-2; 9 bases are a match to TRBD1. After removal of 2 bases from V and 4 bases from J, the junction contained 5 bases not matched to a gene. Germline CDR1 SEHNR, CDR2 FQNEAQ (reference sequence). The CDR3 is 15 residues long. This CDR3 is CASSLMDRGTYGYTF. The CDR3 DNA follows: TGTGCCAGCAGCTTAATGGACAGGGGAACCTATGGCTACACCTTC. The full variable domain, completed using reference TRBV7-9 and TRBJ1-2, is DTGVSQNPRHKITKRGQNVTFRCDPISEHNRLYWYRQTLGQGPEFLTYFQNEAQLEKSRLLSDRFSAERPKGSFSTLEIQRTEQGDSAMYLCASSLMDRGTYGYTFGSGTRLTVV.

The rearrangement joins TRBV2 to TRBJ2-3; D is possibly TRBD1 or TRBD2 (5 bases each). Germline V gene sequence: CDR1 SNHLY, CDR2 FYNNEI. This CDR3 comprises 14 residues. V lost 8 bases and J lost 0, with 12 bases in between. The CDR3 DNA follows: TGTGCCAGCCGGGACCACTCTAGCACAGATACGCAGTATTTT. Its protein product is CASRDHSSTDTQYF. The full variable domain, with the rest looked up from reference TRBV2 and TRBJ2-3, is EPEVTQTPSHQVTQMGQEVILRCVPISNHLYFYWYRQILGQKVEFLVSFYNNEISEKSEIFDDQFSVERPDGSNFTLKIRSTKLEDSAMYFCASRDHSSTDTQYFGPGTRLTVL.

This chain connects TRBV7-2 to TRBJ2-5, with D uncertain. Trimming cost V 1 base and J 5 bases, with 2 bases left between them. CDR3 length: 11 amino acids. The V gene's germline CDR1 is SGHTA and CDR2 FQGNSA. Written as DNA, the CDR3 is TGTGCCAGCAGCTTAGTGGAGACCCAGTACTTC. Its translation: CASSLVETQYF.

DNA of the CDR3: TGCGCCAGCAGCCCGCTAGCGGGGGGCACCAATGAGCAGTTCTTC. Its translation: CASSPLAGGTNEQFF. This chain connects TRBV4-3 to TRBJ2-1; 11 bases align to TRBD2. CDR1 is LGHNA and CDR2 is YSLEER in the germline V gene. V lost 4 bases to trimming and J lost 6 bases; unmatched junction nucleotides: 5. The CDR3 runs 15 residues.

This clone was seen more than once but under ten times. The rearrangement links TRBV2 to TRBJ2-5; 8 bases are a match to TRBD1. The CDR3 runs 14 residues. The ends lost 1 base at V and 5 bases at J; junction bases unmatched: 3. Looked up from germline, CDR1 is SNHLY and CDR2 is FYNNEI. The CDR3 bases are TGTGCCAGCAGTGAAGACAGGGGGTGGGAGACCCAGTACTTC. Its translation is CASSEDRGWETQYF.

The chain carries TRBV5-1 and TRBJ2-5; no clear D. Germline values: CDR1 SGHRS, CDR2 YFSETQ. Trimming cost V 0 bases and J 4 bases, with 13 bases left between them. The CDR3 spans 15 residues. The CDR3 region has the DNA TGCGCCAGCAGCTTGGGGGCCATGGTGGCAGAGACCCAGTACTTC. Its protein product is CASSLGAMVAETQYF.

V is TRBV11-3 and J is TRBJ2-3, with 9 bases that match TRBD1. V was pared by 5 bases and J by 4 bases, with 10 bases of the junction left unmatched. This CDR3 has 16 residues. CDR1 is SGHNT and CDR2 is YENEEA in the germline V gene. CDR3 loop: CASSQLGQGGPDTQYF. CDR3 bases: TGTGCCAGCAGCCAGCTGGGACAGGGTGGTCCAGATACGCAGTATTTT.

V is TRBV10-3 and J is TRBJ2-1; TRBD2 matches at 8 bases. CDR1 and CDR2 from the germline V gene are ENHRY and SYGVKD. The CDR3 loop spans 15 amino acids. Trimming removed 6 bases from V and 4 bases from J; junction bases left unmatched: 8. The CDR3 DNA follows: TGTGCCATCAGCCCCCCGGGACTAGATTACAATGAGCAGTTCTTC. Translation gives CAISPPGLDYNEQFF.

Written as DNA, the CDR3 is TGCGCCAGCAGCTTGGAGCCTCTACGGCTAACGGGTGAAGCTTTCTTT. This translates into CASSLEPLRLTGEAFF. The V call is TRBV5-1, the J call TRBJ1-1; D remains unclear. CDR1 and CDR2 from the germline V gene are SGHRS and YFSETQ. The CDR3 has 16 amino acids. V dropped 0 bases and J dropped 7 bases, with 19 bases sitting between them.

The chain uses TRBV6-6 and TRBJ2-5; TRBD2 might be the D (6 bases). The germline gives CDR1 MNHNY, CDR2 SVGAGI (reference sequence). CDR3 size: 13 residues. V was pared by 8 bases and J by 5 bases, with 15 bases between. CDR3 sequence reads: CASGQGGRETQYF. The CDR3 DNA follows: TGTGCCAGCGGCCAGGGAGGTAGGGAGACCCAGTACTTC.

The chain recombines TRBV13 with TRBJ2-5; possibly TRBD2 for D (6 bases). V lost 4 bases and J 2 bases, leaving 11 bases between the germline ends. Germline V gives CDR1 PRHDT, CDR2 FYEKMQ (reference sequence). The CDR3 runs to 14 residues. This CDR3 reads CASSSTEGQETQYF. DNA of the CDR3: TGTGCCAGCAGCTCGACGGAGGGTCAAGAGACCCAGTACTTC.